This T cell receptor beta chain came from a study of cytomegalovirus exposure and HLA in healthy donors. The V gene's germline CDR1 is LNHDA and CDR2 SQIVND (reference sequence). The CDR3 has 14 amino acids. Trimming at V came to 10 bases and at J to 0 bases, leaving 6 bases not matched to a gene. Assay used: immunoSEQ multiplex PCR; TCRdb lists only in-frame clones, some missing. The sample comprises about 160,000 clones, nearly 90% of which are singletons, and about 9.3% rests with the top ten. This clone was recorded only once. Its antigen is unidentified. General study points: The dataset shows that most TCR sequences were rare, while some public TCRs occurred in many donors. First-cohort TCR clusters tended to co-occur in the roughly 130 validation repertoires, a later analysis found. Researchers counted 164 TCR beta chains as cytomegalovirus-associated.

The receptor's source is a woman aged 18-30 years in good health and CMV-seropositive. Input material: PBMCs. The chain is built from TRBV19 and TRBJ2-3; 8 bases map to TRBD1. The CDR3 protein is CATRDRGSTDTQYF. The CDR3 coding sequence is TGTGCCACAAGAGACAGGGGAAGCACAGATACGCAGTATTTT.